This T cell receptor beta chain was captured in a study of blood T cells in healthy people across ages. Points from the study as a whole: PBMCs were not sorted, which prevented a conclusive comparison of naive versus antigen-experienced cells. Lack of knowledge of donor CMV status possibly confounded expanded clonotype changes.

For this clonotype: The target antigen is unknown.

Sample-barcoded 5' priming and a J-beta primer mix drove a second PCR of roughly 6 to 12 cycles. TCRdb reanalysed the 5' RACE reads using MiXCR and keeps one entry per CDR3 protein. The table includes approximately 690,000 distinct CDR3 sequences, 40% to 45% detected once. Germline V CDR1 and CDR2: GTSNPN, SVGIG (reference sequence). The J segment lost 4 bases and the V segment lost 0 bases, leaving 4 bases of the junction unmatched. There are 14 residues in the CDR3. This clonotype was sampled from an elderly man in good health. J is TRBJ1-2 and V is TRBV30; TRBD1 agrees at 8 bases. Sequencing input: blood. The CDR3 region has the DNA TGTGCCTGGAGTGTTCCAGGGGGCAGCTATGGCTACACCTTC. Protein product: CAWSVPGGSYGYTF.